Sequencing of this TCR beta chain was carried out in a study of a mutant IDH1 vaccine in newly diagnosed glioma. Trimming removed 6 bases from V and 11 bases from J; junction bases left unmatched: 10. Germline CDR1 is LNHDA and CDR2 is SQIVND (reference sequence). The CDR3 runs 13 residues. Comment on this clone: No antigen is known for it.

Time point here: week 23, last vaccination. Each dose of the vaccine consisted of 300 ug of mutant IDH1 20-mer peptide, with topical imiquimod. Only in-frame clones appear in the TCRdb table, and some are missing; sequencing was by immunoSEQ multiplex PCR. The top ten hold 13% of the sample, which has about 20,000 clones, almost 85% seen once. This clonotype originated in a man aged 25 to 40 with glioma. The chain joins TRBV19 to TRBJ1-1; TRBD1 matches at 9 bases. Sequencing used PBMCs, obtained from a glioma patient whose treatment included an IDH1 peptide vaccine. DNA of the CDR3: TGTGCCAGTAGGGACAGGGGTGATCCCGCGGCTTTCTTT. It encodes CASRDRGDPAAFF.